This TCR beta chain was identified in a study of cytomegalovirus exposure and HLA in healthy donors. Generated by immunoSEQ multiplex PCR, the TCRdb table keeps only in-frame clones and is missing some. The sample shows more than 85,000 clones, approximately 89% of them seen only once. Germline CDR1 is SGHAT and CDR2 is FQNNGV. V lost 1 base, J lost 1 base, and 8 bases lay in between. This CDR3 comprises 15 residues. Sequenced sample: PBMCs. V usage is TRBV11-2 and J usage is TRBJ2-4, with D perhaps matching TRBD2 (5 bases). This sequence was found in a woman under 30 in good health and CMV-seronegative. As DNA, the CDR3 is TGTGCCAGCAGCTTAGCTTCGGGGGCCAAAAACATTCAGTACTTC. Residues: CASSLASGAKNIQYF.